This T cell receptor beta chain was recovered during a study of cytomegalovirus exposure and HLA in healthy donors. Notes on the study in general: In vitro checks showed that a few CMV-associated chains really do target CMV antigens. Many donors carried some public TCRs, although rarity characterized most TCR sequences.

V dropped 3 bases and J dropped 0 bases, with 8 bases sitting between them. The CDR3 length is 14 residues. Germline loops: CDR1 KGHSH, CDR2 LQKENI. Concerning this clone itself: As yet, its antigen is unknown.

Produced via immunoSEQ multiplex PCR; TCRdb's table is partial and in-frame only. The sample has roughly 110,000 clones; about 88% are singletons. The chain employs TRBV18 and TRBJ1-1; D is ambiguous. Sequencing was done on a sample of PBMCs. The sequence derives from a woman between 18 and 30 years old in good health and CMV-seropositive. The DNA of the CDR3 is TGTGCCAGCTCACCGAGAGGGATGAACACTGAAGCTTTCTTT. This sequence encodes CASSPRGMNTEAFF.